The 30 T cell receptor beta chains below were found in one sample sequenced in a study of technical replicates of blood from a few donors. Produced via immunoSEQ multiplex PCR; TCRdb's table is partial and in-frame only. In the table there are around 80,000 clones, roughly 98% of which are singletons. The material sequenced was T cells isolated from PBMCs. The receptors originated from a human donor in good health.

The V and J genes are TRBV28 and TRBJ1-2, with D maybe TRBD1 (6 bases). The CDR3 totals 14 residues. Germline V gene lookup returns CDR1 MDHEN and CDR2 SYDVKM. Trimming took 10 bases from V and 4 from J, leaving 19 bases between them. CDR3 in amino acids: CAIRDHQGIYGYTF. The DNA of the CDR3 is TGTGCCATCCGAGACCACCAGGGGATCTATGGCTACACCTTC.

This rearrangement joins TRBV28 to TRBJ2-6; perhaps TRBD1 as D (5 bases). Germline values: CDR1 MDHEN, CDR2 SYDVKM. CDR3 size: 14 residues. Trimming pared 8 bases from V and 0 bases from J, leaving 8 bases between. CDR3 amino acids: CASDSPSGANVLTF. The DNA of the CDR3 is TGTGCCAGCGACAGTCCCTCTGGGGCCAACGTCCTGACTTTC.

The genes are TRBV28 and TRBJ1-3; 8 positions agree with TRBD1. J gave up 8 bases and V 2 bases, and 20 bases lay outside the gene matches. The germline gives CDR1 MDHEN, CDR2 SYDVKM. The CDR3 loop spans 19 amino acids. CDR3 nucleotide sequence: TGTGCCAGCAGTTTAAAGTTGGGCCAGGGGGCTTACTCAGGGGACACCATATATTTT. Translation gives CASSLKLGQGAYSGDTIYF. Together with reference TRBV28 and TRBJ1-3, the CDR3 gives the full variable domain: DVKVTQSSRYLVKRTGEKVFLECVQDMDHENMFWYRQDPGLGLRLIYFSYDVKMKEKGDIPEGYSVSREKKERFSLILESASTNQTSMYLCASSLKLGQGAYSGDTIYFGEGSWLTVV.

The J gene is TRBJ2-7, the V gene TRBV27; 7 bases are a match to TRBD1. Per germline, CDR1 MNHEY and CDR2 SMNVEV (reference sequence). The CDR3 has 13 amino acids. The V and J ends lost 2 bases and 6 bases, in that order; junction bases with no gene match: 4. The CDR3 is CASSLGDSPEQYF. For the CDR3, the DNA is TGTGCCAGCAGTTTAGGGGACAGTCCCGAGCAGTACTTC.

The chain is built from TRBV11-3 and TRBJ2-5; possibly TRBD1 for D (6 bases). The germline V gene encodes CDR1 SGHNT and CDR2 YENEEA. This CDR3 has 16 residues. Between the trimmed V and J ends, which lost 4 bases and 0 bases, there was a span of 15 bases. CDR3 residues: CASSSTLGADQETQYF. In nucleotides, the CDR3 is TGTGCCAGCAGCTCCACCTTGGGGGCCGACCAAGAGACCCAGTACTTC.

The chain has TRBV2 and TRBJ1-2; the match to TRBD1 covers 9 bases. The CDR3 covers 14 residues. Germline lookup yields CDR1 SNHLY and CDR2 FYNNEI. V dropped 0 bases and J dropped 7; count of bases not matched to a gene: 3. This CDR3 reads CASSEAGTGPGYTF. As DNA, the CDR3 is TGTGCCAGCAGTGAAGCCGGGACAGGGCCTGGCTACACCTTC. Together with reference TRBV2 and TRBJ1-2, the CDR3 gives the full variable domain: EPEVTQTPSHQVTQMGQEVILRCVPISNHLYFYWYRQILGQKVEFLVSFYNNEISEKSEIFDDQFSVERPDGSNFTLKIRSTKLEDSAMYFCASSEAGTGPGYTFGSGTRLTVV.

This sequence joins TRBV5-1 and TRBJ1-5; 8 bases map to TRBD1. Trimming cost V 1 base and J 4 bases; bases outside gene matches: 10. This CDR3 is built from 17 residues. The germline CDR1 and CDR2 sequences are SGHRS and YFSETQ. CDR3: CASSLPWTGRDNQPQHF. In nucleotides, the CDR3 is TGCGCCAGCAGCTTGCCCTGGACAGGGCGAGATAATCAGCCCCAGCATTTT. The variable domain in full, completed from reference TRBV5-1 and TRBJ1-5, reads KAGVTQTPRYLIKTRGQQVTLSCSPISGHRSVSWYQQTPGQGLQFLFEYFSETQRNKGNFPGRFSGRQFSNSRSEMNVSTLELGDSALYLCASSLPWTGRDNQPQHFGDGTRLSIL.

The rearrangement joins TRBV7-9 to TRBJ1-1; D may be TRBD1 (5 bases). Germline CDR1 and CDR2: SEHNR and FQNEAQ (reference sequence). Trimming took 5 bases from V and 4 from J, leaving 20 bases between them. The CDR3 contains 16 residues. The DNA of the CDR3 is TGTGCCAGCAGCAGAGTTCGAACATCAGGGTTCACTGAAGCTTTCTTT. It specifies CASSRVRTSGFTEAFF.

The J gene is TRBJ2-3, the V gene TRBV6-1; D possibly corresponds to TRBD2 (6 bases). The CDR3 totals 12 residues. V lost 4 bases to trimming and J lost 4 bases, with 6 bases between them. The V gene's germline CDR1 is MNHNS and CDR2 SASEGT. As DNA, the CDR3 is TGTGCCAGCAGTGGACTAGCAGATACGCAGTATTTT. It translates to CASSGLADTQYF.

The V gene is TRBV15, the J gene TRBJ1-2, with TRBD1 matching 9 bases. CDR3 length: 16 amino acids. Trimming removed 0 bases from V and 5 bases from J; junction bases left unmatched: 7. CDR1 and CDR2 (germline): LNHNV, YYDKDF (reference sequence). The CDR3 DNA reads as TGTGCCACCAGCAGAGATGGAGGGGGACAGGGATATGGCTACACCTTC. Protein product: CATSRDGGGQGYGYTF.

The chain combines TRBV7-9 with TRBJ2-7, with a possible D match to TRBD2 (6 bases). This CDR3 contains 15 residues. Germline CDR1 reads SEHNR; CDR2 reads FQNEAQ (reference sequence). V was pared by 1 base and J by 4 bases, with 14 bases between. CDR3: CASSLGQRSGYEQYF. CDR3 in DNA: TGTGCCAGCAGCTTAGGACAGCGGAGCGGGTACGAGCAGTACTTC.

The gene calls are TRBV10-2 and TRBJ1-2; 9 positions agree with TRBD1. The germline CDR1 and CDR2 sequences are WSHSY and SAAADI. The J segment lost 7 bases and the V segment lost 4 bases, leaving 7 bases of the junction unmatched. The CDR3 has 14 residues. CDR3 amino acids: CASSAEQGAVGYTF. CDR3 nucleotides: TGCGCCAGCAGTGCCGAACAGGGGGCGGTTGGCTACACCTTC.

The J gene is TRBJ2-7, the V gene TRBV9; TRBD2 matches at 7 bases. Looked up from germline, CDR1 is SGDLS and CDR2 is YYNGEE. Germline trimming cut 3 bases from V and 2 bases from J; bases unmatched to any gene: 5. This CDR3 is 14 amino acids long. CDR3 region: CASSARLAPYEQYF. For the CDR3, the DNA is TGTGCCAGCAGCGCCCGACTAGCCCCCTACGAGCAGTACTTC.

The genes are TRBV7-6 and TRBJ2-7, with TRBD1 matching over 7 bases. The V gene end was trimmed by 1 base and the J gene end by 2 bases; junction bases not matched to a gene: 5. Looked up from germline, CDR1 is SGHVS and CDR2 is FNYEAQ. This CDR3 comprises 15 residues. In nucleotides, the CDR3 is TGTGCCAGCAGCTTAGGAACAGGGGACCCCTACGAGCAGTACTTC. Protein product: CASSLGTGDPYEQYF.

This rearrangement joins TRBV7-9 to TRBJ1-2; no clear D gene. Germline V gene lookup returns CDR1 SEHNR and CDR2 FQNEAQ (reference sequence). The ends were cut back, 4 bases at V and 1 base at J, with 10 bases in the middle. This CDR3 has 14 residues. The CDR3 spells CASSSMGSNYGYTF. CDR3 DNA sequence: TGTGCCAGCAGCTCCATGGGCAGTAACTATGGCTACACCTTC.

The chain combines TRBV11-3 with TRBJ2-2; D is perhaps TRBD1 (5 bases). This CDR3 contains 14 residues. CDR1 SGHNT and CDR2 YENEEA come from the germline V gene. V lost 8 bases to trimming and J lost 0 bases, with 10 bases between them. The DNA of the CDR3 is TGTGCCAGCGAAAGACAGTCGAACACCGGGGAGCTGTTTTTT. Its translation: CASERQSNTGELFF.

The chain has TRBV28 and TRBJ1-4; D gene unclear. The germline V gene encodes CDR1 MDHEN and CDR2 SYDVKM. The CDR3 has 15 residues. The ends were cut back, 6 bases at V and 2 bases at J, with 13 bases in the middle. CDR3 nucleotide sequence: TGTGCCAGCAGCCCCCAGCGGTCGACTAATGAAAAACTGTTTTTT. Amino acid sequence: CASSPQRSTNEKLFF.

The chain is built from TRBV4-1 and TRBJ1-5; 7 bases align to TRBD1. CDR3 length equals 15 residues. From germline, CDR1 is MGHRA and CDR2 YSYEKL. V shed 4 bases and J 6 bases; nucleotides not matched to a gene: 9. This CDR3 is CASSRLEGAGQPQHF. CDR3 DNA: TGCGCCAGCAGCCGCTTAGAGGGGGCAGGTCAGCCCCAGCATTTT.

This chain connects TRBV19 to TRBJ2-7; D might be TRBD2 (6 bases). The CDR3 sequence is 16 residues long. Germline loops: CDR1 LNHDA, CDR2 SQIVND (reference sequence). V gave up 8 bases and J gave up 3 bases, with 23 bases separating them. DNA of the CDR3: TGTGCCAGTTCAGACCCGGGAGATCCCAGGCTCTACGAGCAGTACTTC. It codes for CASSDPGDPRLYEQYF.

The genes are TRBV7-9 and TRBJ2-3, with 10 nucleotides matching TRBD2. Trimming took 1 base from V and 0 from J; bases not matched to a gene: 7. The length of the CDR3 is 18 residues. Germline V gene data show CDR1 as SEHNR and CDR2 as FQNEAQ (reference sequence). The CDR3 DNA follows: TGTGCCAGCAGCTTAGTTCCCCCTAGCGGGGGTAGCACAGATACGCAGTATTTT. The encoded protein is CASSLVPPSGGSTDTQYF.

The chain uses TRBV28 and TRBJ2-1; D uncertain. The CDR3 is made up of 14 amino acids. V shed 3 bases and J shed 4 bases, with 10 bases lying between them. Germline V gives CDR1 MDHEN, CDR2 SYDVKM. CDR3 residues: CASSFAGSYNEQFF. The CDR3 nucleotides read TGTGCCAGCAGTTTCGCAGGCTCATACAATGAGCAGTTCTTC.

The rearrangement links TRBV27 to TRBJ1-4; no clear D. CDR3 length equals 14 residues. V lost 3 bases, J lost 0 bases, and 5 bases lay in between. Germline V gives CDR1 MNHEY, CDR2 SMNVEV (reference sequence). The CDR3 DNA is TGTGCCAGCAGTTTCGGAGCAACTAATGAAAAACTGTTTTTT. This codes for CASSFGATNEKLFF.

The gene calls are TRBV19 and TRBJ2-3; 9 bases fit TRBD1. The V gene's germline CDR1 is LNHDA and CDR2 SQIVND (reference sequence). The CDR3 sequence is 15 residues long. After removal of 5 bases from V and 6 bases from J, the junction contained 9 bases not matched to a gene. This chain's CDR3 is CASSPTGGGLDTQYF. The DNA for the CDR3 is TGTGCCAGTAGTCCTACAGGGGGCGGTTTGGATACGCAGTATTTT. Full variable domain (missing parts from reference TRBV19 and TRBJ2-3): DGGITQSPKYLFRKEGQNVTLSCEQNLNHDAMYWYRQDPGQGLRLIYYSQIVNDFQKGDIAEGYSVSREKKESFPLTVTSAQKNPTAFYLCASSPTGGGLDTQYFGPGTRLTVL.

This clone was recorded only once. This chain connects TRBV7-3 to TRBJ1-6, with 8 bases identical to TRBD1. The CDR3 has 15 residues. Germline loops: CDR1 SGHTA, CDR2 FQGTGA. V shed 2 bases, J shed 6 bases, and the junction held 3 bases outside the gene matches. CDR3 DNA sequence: TGTGCCAGCAGCTTAGGACAGGGTCGTAATTCACCCCTCCACTTT. It yields the protein CASSLGQGRNSPLHF. The full variable domain, completed using reference TRBV7-3 and TRBJ1-6, is GAGVSQTPSNKVTEKGKYVELRCDPISGHTALYWYRQSLGQGPEFLIYFQGTGAADDSGLPNDRFFAVRPEGSVSTLKIQRTERGDSAVYLCASSLGQGRNSPLHFGNGTRLTVT.

V usage is TRBV2 and J usage is TRBJ2-1, with 11 bases fitting TRBD2. Trimming removed 1 base from V and 8 bases from J; junction bases left unmatched: 4. Germline V gene data show CDR1 as SNHLY and CDR2 as FYNNEI. The CDR3 covers 15 residues. The CDR3 DNA sequence: TGTGCCAGCAGTGAAGGACTAGCGGGGTTGGATGAGCAGTTCTTC. Its translation is CASSEGLAGLDEQFF.

The gene calls are TRBV25-1 and TRBJ1-4; D is unresolved. Trimming shortened V by 4 bases and J by 5 bases, and 11 bases separated the two germline ends. Germline V CDR1 and CDR2: MGHDK, SYGVNS. The CDR3 sequence is 14 residues long. The DNA of the CDR3 is TGTGCCAGCAGTGTACCCGGCGGGAATGAAAAACTGTTTTTT. Translating gives CASSVPGGNEKLFF.

The chain carries TRBV6-1 and TRBJ1-3, with 7 bases matching TRBD1. Germline CDR1 reads MNHNS; CDR2 reads SASEGT. The CDR3 spans 15 residues. The V gene end was trimmed by 6 bases and the J gene end by 2 bases; junction bases not matched to a gene: 7. CDR3 nucleotides: TGTGCCAGCAGGGATGCAGGGGGAGCTGGAAACACCATATATTTT. Residues: CASRDAGGAGNTIYF.

The chain uses TRBV7-2 and TRBJ1-1, with D perhaps matching TRBD1 (6 bases). Trimming shortened V by 2 bases and J by 0 bases, and 10 bases separated the two germline ends. From germline, CDR1 is SGHTA and CDR2 FQGNSA. The CDR3 runs to 15 residues. The CDR3 bases are TGTGCCAGCAGCTTATACAGGGCGCTGAACACTGAAGCTTTCTTT. Translation: CASSLYRALNTEAFF.

This chain joins TRBV7-9 and TRBJ2-7; TRBD2 matches at 8 bases. V was pared by 4 bases and J by 7 bases, with 15 bases of the junction left unmatched. This CDR3 is built from 16 residues. Germline V gene lookup returns CDR1 SEHNR and CDR2 FQNEAQ (reference sequence). In nucleotides, the CDR3 is TGTGCCAGCAGCTCCAAAAGCGGGAGTGGGTACTGGGAGCAGTACTTC. Residues: CASSSKSGSGYWEQYF.

CDR3 nucleotides: TGTGCCAGCAGTTTACTAACAGAATACGGCTACACCTTC. As protein: CASSLLTEYGYTF. The V and J genes are TRBV28 and TRBJ1-2; no clear D gene. The CDR3 length is 13 residues. The V end lost 2 bases, the J end lost 8 bases, and 12 bases lay between the germline ends. CDR1 is MDHEN and CDR2 is SYDVKM in the germline V gene.